This T cell receptor (beta chain) stems from a study of blood T cells in healthy people across ages. Overall study findings and caveats: In older individuals, TCR beta diversity per million T cells was lower, falling roughly linearly with age.

Worth noting for this clonotype: Its matching antigen is unknown.

Alongside a J-beta primer mix, a sample-barcoded 5' primer served in a second PCR lasting about 7 to 12 cycles. A single record per CDR3 protein comes from TCRdb applying MiXCR to the 5' RACE reads. The data show more than 1,400,000 distinct CDR3 sequences, about 43% seen once. The ends lost 2 bases at V and 7 bases at J; junction bases unmatched: 3. CDR1 SQVTM and CDR2 ANQGSEA come from the germline V gene. This CDR3 contains 14 residues. The sequencing input was blood. The source of this sequence is a woman younger than 35 in good health. This chain connects TRBV29-1 to TRBJ1-4; 11 nucleotides align to TRBD1. The CDR3: CSVETGTGGEKLFF. In DNA, the CDR3 is TGCAGCGTTGAAACCGGGACAGGGGGTGAAAAACTGTTTTTT.